This T cell receptor (beta chain) appears in the sequencing data of a study of response to subunit inactivated influenza vaccine. Deletions cut 3 bases from V and 5 bases from J, with 11 bases between. The germline gives CDR1 LGHNA, CDR2 YNFKEQ. The CDR3 length is 14 residues. MiXCR, run by TCRdb on the RT-PCR reads, gives a single entry per CDR3 protein. Among approximately 500,000 distinct CDR3 sequences listed, around 13% were seen once. This TCR derives from a man over 45 who received an inactivated influenza vaccine. The rearrangement joins TRBV4-2 to TRBJ1-5; no definite D call. The sequences come from PBMCs from blood, collected around seven weeks after vaccination. CDR3 in DNA: TGTGCCAGCAGCCATAGTCCAGAGGATCAGCCCCAGCATTTT. Translating gives CASSHSPEDQPQHF.